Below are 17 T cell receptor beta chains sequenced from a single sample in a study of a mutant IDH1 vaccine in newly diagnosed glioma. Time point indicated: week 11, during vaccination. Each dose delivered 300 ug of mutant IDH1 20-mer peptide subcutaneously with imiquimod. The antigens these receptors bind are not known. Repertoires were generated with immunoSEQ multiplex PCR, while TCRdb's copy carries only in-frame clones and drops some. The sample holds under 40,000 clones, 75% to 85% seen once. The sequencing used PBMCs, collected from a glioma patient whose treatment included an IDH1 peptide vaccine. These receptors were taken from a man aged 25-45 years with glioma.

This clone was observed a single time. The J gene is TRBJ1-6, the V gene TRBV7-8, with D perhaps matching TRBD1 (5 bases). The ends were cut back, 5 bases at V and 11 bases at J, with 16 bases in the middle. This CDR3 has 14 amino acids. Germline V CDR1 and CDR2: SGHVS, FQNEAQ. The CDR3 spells CASSRTQRGAPLHF. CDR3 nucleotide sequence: TGTGCCAGCAGCCGTACCCAGCGGGGGGCACCCCTCCACTTT.

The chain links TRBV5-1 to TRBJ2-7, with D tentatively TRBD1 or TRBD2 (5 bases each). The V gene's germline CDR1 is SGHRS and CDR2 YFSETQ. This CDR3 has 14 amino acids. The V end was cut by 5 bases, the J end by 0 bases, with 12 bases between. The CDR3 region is CASRPWGSSYEQYF. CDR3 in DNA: TGCGCCAGCAGGCCGTGGGGGAGCTCCTACGAGCAGTACTTC.

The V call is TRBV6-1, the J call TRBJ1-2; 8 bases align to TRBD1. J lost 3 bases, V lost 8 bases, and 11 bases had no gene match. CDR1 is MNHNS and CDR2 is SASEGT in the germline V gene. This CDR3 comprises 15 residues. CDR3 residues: CASGGGTGFDYGYTF. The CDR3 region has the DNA TGTGCCAGCGGAGGAGGGACAGGATTTGACTATGGCTACACCTTC.

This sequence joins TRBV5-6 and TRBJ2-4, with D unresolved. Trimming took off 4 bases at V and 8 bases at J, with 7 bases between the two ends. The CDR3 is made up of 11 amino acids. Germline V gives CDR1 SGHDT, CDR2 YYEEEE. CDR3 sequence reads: CASSQSYIQYF. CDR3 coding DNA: TGTGCCAGCAGCCAATCATACATTCAGTACTTC.

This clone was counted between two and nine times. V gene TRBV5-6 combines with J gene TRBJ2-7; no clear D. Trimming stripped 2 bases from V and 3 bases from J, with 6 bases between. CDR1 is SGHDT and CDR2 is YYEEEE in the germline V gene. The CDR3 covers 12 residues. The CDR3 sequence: CASSFGIYEQYF. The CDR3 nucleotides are TGTGCCAGCAGCTTTGGGATCTACGAGCAGTACTTC. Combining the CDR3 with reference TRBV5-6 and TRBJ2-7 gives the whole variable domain DAGVTQSPTHLIKTRGQQVTLRCSPKSGHDTVSWYQQALGQGPQFIFQYYEEEERQRGNFPDRFSGHQFPNYSSELNVNALLLGDSALYLCASSFGIYEQYFGPGTRLTVT.

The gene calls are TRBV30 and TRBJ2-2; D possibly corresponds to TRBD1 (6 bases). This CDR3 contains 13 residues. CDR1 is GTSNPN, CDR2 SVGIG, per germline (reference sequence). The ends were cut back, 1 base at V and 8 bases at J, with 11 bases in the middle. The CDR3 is CAWSGTVTGELFF. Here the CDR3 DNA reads TGTGCCTGGAGTGGGACAGTTACAGGGGAGCTGTTTTTT.

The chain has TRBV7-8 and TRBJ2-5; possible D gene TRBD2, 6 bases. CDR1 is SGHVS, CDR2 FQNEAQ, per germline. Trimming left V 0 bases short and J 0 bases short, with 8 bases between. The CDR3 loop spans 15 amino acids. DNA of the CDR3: TGTGCCAGCAGCTTAGCGGGGGGTGACCAAGAGACCCAGTACTTC. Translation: CASSLAGGDQETQYF.

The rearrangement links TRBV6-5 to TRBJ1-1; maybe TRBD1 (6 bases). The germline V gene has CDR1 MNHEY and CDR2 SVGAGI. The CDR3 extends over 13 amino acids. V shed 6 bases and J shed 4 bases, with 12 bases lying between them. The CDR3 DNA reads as TGTGCCAGCAGCACCCTCAGGGGCACTGAAGCTTTCTTT. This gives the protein CASSTLRGTEAFF.

CDR3 in amino acids: CASSQELAGGTYEQYF. The CDR3 DNA reads TGCGCCAGCAGCCAAGAACTGGCGGGGGGAACCTACGAGCAGTACTTC. The rearrangement joins TRBV4-1 to TRBJ2-7, with 8 bases identical to TRBD2. Trimming took 0 bases from V and 2 from J; bases not matched to a gene: 6. The CDR3 is 16 amino acids. Germline V gene sequence: CDR1 MGHRA, CDR2 YSYEKL.

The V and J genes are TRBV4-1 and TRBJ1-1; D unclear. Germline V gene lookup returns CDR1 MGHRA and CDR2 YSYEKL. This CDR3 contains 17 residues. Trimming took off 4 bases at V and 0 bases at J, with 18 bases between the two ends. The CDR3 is CASSRSSGGVLNTEAFF. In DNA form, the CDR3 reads TGCGCCAGCAGCCGTTCGTCCGGCGGGGTTCTGAACACTGAAGCTTTCTTT.

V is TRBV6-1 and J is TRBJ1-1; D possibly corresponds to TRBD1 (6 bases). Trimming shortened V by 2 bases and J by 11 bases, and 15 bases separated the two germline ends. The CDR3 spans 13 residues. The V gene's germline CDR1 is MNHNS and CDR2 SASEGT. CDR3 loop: CASSETGASGAFF. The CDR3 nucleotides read TGTGCCAGCAGTGAAACGGGGGCGTCAGGTGCTTTCTTT.

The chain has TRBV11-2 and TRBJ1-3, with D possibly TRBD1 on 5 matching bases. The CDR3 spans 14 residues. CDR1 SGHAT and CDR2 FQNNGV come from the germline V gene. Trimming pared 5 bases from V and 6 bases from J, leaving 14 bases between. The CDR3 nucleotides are TGTGCCAGCAGCGTGCCGGGGCTGGAAAACACCATATATTTT. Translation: CASSVPGLENTIYF.

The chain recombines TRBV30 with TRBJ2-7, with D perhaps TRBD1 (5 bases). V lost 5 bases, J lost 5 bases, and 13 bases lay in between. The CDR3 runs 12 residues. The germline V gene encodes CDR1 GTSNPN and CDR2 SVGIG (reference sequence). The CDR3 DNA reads TGTGCCTGGGGGGCATACGGACACGAGCAGTACTTC. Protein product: CAWGAYGHEQYF.

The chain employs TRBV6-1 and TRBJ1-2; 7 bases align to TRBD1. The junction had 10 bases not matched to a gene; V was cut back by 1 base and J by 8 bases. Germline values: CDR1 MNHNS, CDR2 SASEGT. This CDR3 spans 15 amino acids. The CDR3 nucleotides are TGTGCCAGCAGTGAAGGAACAGGGGATTTCAGGGGCTACACCTTC. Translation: CASSEGTGDFRGYTF.

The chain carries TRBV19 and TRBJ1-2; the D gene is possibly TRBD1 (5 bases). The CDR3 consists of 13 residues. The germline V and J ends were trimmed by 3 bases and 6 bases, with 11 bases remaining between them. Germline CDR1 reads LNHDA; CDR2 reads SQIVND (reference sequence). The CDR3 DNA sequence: TGTGCCAGTAGTATCGCCAGGGAAGATGGCTACACCTTC. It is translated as CASSIAREDGYTF.

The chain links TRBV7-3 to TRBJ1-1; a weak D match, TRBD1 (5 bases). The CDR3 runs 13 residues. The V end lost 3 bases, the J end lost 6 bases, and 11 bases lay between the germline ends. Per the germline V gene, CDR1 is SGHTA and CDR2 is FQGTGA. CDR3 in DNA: TGTGCCAGCAGCTTTTCGGGGGTGCCTGAAGCTTTCTTT. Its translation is CASSFSGVPEAFF.

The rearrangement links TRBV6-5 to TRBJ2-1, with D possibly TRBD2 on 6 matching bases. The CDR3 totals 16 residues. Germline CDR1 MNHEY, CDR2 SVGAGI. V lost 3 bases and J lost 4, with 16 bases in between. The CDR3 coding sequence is TGTGCCAGCAGTTATGGAGGGCGGGACGCTTACAATGAGCAGTTCTTC. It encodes CASSYGGRDAYNEQFF.